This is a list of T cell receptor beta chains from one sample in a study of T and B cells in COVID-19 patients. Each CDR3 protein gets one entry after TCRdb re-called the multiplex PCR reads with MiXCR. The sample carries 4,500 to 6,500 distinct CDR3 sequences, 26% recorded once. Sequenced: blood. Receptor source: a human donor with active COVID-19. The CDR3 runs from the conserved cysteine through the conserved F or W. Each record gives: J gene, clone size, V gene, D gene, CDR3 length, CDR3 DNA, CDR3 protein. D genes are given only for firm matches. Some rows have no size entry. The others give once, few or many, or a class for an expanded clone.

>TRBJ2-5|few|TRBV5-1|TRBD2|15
TGCGCCAGCAGCTTGCTAGCGGGAGCCCAAGAGACCCAGTACTTC
CASSLLAGAQETQYF
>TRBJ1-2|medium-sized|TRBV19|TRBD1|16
TGTGCCAGTCAAATGAGTACTGGACAGGGTAGAGGTGGCTACACCTTC
CASQMSTGQGRGGYTF
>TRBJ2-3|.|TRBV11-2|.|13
TGTGCCAGCAGCTTGGGGGGCAGGGATACGCAGTATTTT
CASSLGGRDTQYF
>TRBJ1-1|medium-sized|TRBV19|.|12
TGTGCCAGTAGCCATCAGAACACTGAAGCTTTCTTT
CASSHQNTEAFF
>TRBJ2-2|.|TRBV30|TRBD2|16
TGTGCCTGGAGTGGACTAGCGGGAGGGCCTTCCGGGGAGCTGTTTTTT
CAWSGLAGGPSGELFF
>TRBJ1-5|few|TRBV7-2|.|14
TGTGCCAGCAGTTGGGACCTGATCAATCAGCCCCAGCATTTT
CASSWDLINQPQHF
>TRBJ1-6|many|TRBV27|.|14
TGTGCCAGCAATCTAGACAGGCGTAATTCACCCCTCCACTTT
CASNLDRRNSPLHF
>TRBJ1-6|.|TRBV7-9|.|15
TGTGCCAGCAGCCCCGGCACCGGACGGGGTTCACCCCTCCACTTT
CASSPGTGRGSPLHF
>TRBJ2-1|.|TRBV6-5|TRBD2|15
TGTGCCAGCCGGGGACTAGCGGGACTGTACAATGAGCAGTTCTTC
CASRGLAGLYNEQFF
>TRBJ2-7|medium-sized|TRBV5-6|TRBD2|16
TGTGCCAGCAGCCCGCCCCTAGCGGCACACTCCTACGAGCAGTACTTC
CASSPPLAAHSYEQYF
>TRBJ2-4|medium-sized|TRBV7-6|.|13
TGTGCCAGCAGCCGCGCCGGTGAAAACATTCAGTACTTC
CASSRAGENIQYF
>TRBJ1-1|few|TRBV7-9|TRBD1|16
TGTGCCAGCAGCTTAGGACAGGGGTCATCTGGAACTGAAGCTTTCTTT
CASSLGQGSSGTEAFF
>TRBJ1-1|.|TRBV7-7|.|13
TGTGCTAGCAGCTTGGACCAGAACACTGAAGCTTTCTTT
CASSLDQNTEAFF
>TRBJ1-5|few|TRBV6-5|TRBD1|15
TGTGCCAGCAGTAAACAGGGGTATCAGAATCAGCCCCAGCATTTT
CASSKQGYQNQPQHF
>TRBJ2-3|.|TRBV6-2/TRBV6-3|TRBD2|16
TGTGCCAGCACCCGACCGGGACTAGCGGGCACAGATACGCAGTATTTT
CASTRPGLAGTDTQYF
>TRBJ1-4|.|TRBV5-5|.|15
TGTGCCAGCAGCCCCAAGGGGGCAACTAATGAAAAACTGTTTTTT
CASSPKGATNEKLFF
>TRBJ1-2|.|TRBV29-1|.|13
TGCAGCGCCGAGAGCACGTTTAACTATAACTACACCTTC
CSAESTFNYNYTF
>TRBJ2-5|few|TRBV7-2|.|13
TGTGCCAGCAGCAGGGGACGGGCCGAGACCCAGTACTTC
CASSRGRAETQYF
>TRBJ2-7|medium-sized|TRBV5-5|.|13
TGTGCCAGCAGCTTGACGCGGGGGCGGAAGCAGTACTTC
CASSLTRGRKQYF
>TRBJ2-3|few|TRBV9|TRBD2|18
TGTGCCAGCAGCGCGGGACTAGCGGGATGGTACTGGGCAGATACGCAGTATTTT
CASSAGLAGWYWADTQYF
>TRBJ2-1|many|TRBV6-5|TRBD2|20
TGTGCCAGCAGACCCGGGACTAGCGGGAGGGTGGGTAAGTCCTACAATGAGCAGTTCTTC
CASRPGTSGRVGKSYNEQFF
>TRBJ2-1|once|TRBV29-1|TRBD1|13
TGCAGCACGGGACAGAGCTCCTACAATGAGCAGTTCTTC
CSTGQSSYNEQFF